This T cell receptor (beta chain) was retrieved from a study of blood T cell repertoires in COVID-19. Background on the study: From the United States, Italy and Spain came samples of acute and convalescent COVID-19.

The CDR3 runs 15 residues. Germline values: CDR1 SNHLY, CDR2 FYNNEI. As originally analysed: Amplifying reference gene primers gave estimates of nucleated cell counts. Data came from immunoSEQ multiplex PCR; TCRdb stores just in-frame clones and leaves some out. The V and J calls and clone size were taken over from that table, and D and trimming were inferred from the DNA. Of 100,000 to 120,000 clones listed, approximately 80% were seen once; the top ten hold 30% to 45%. The clonotype comes from a man of 80 years or more with acute or convalescent COVID-19. V is TRBV2 and J is TRBJ2-5; 12 bases agree with TRBD2. The tail of the sequence fits TRBJ2-7 better, so the J call may be wrong. The source material was peripheral blood. The CDR3 DNA reads TGTGCCAGCAGAACTGGACTAGCGGGGACCTACGAGCAGTACTTC. It encodes CASRTGLAGTYEQYF.